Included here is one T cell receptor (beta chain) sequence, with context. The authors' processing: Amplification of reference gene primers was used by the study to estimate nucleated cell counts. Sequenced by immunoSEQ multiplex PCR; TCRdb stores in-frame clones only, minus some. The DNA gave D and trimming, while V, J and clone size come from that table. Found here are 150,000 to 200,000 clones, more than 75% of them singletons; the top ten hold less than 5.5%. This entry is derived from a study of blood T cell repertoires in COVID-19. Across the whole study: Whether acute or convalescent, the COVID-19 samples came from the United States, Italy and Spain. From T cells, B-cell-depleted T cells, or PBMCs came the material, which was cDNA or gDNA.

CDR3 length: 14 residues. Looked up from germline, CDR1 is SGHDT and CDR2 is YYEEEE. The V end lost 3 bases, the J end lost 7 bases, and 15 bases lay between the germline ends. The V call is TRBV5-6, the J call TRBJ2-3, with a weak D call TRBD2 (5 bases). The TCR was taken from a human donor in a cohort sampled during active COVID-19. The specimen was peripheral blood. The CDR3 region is CASSSGVLRNTQYF. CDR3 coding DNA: TGTGCCAGCAGCTCCGGGGTCCTACGAAATACGCAGTATTTT.